Each of the 18 T cell receptor beta chains below was sequenced from the same sample in a study of Graves' ophthalmopathy and Graves' hyperthyroidism. The sequenced template was RNA, covering the TCR beta CDR3 region. HTBI primers primed a first-round RT-PCR, and a second-round multiplex PCR followed. MiXCR, run by TCRdb on the multiplex PCR reads, gives a single entry per CDR3 protein. Of more than 550,000 distinct CDR3 sequences listed, 35% to 50% are singletons. The material sequenced was peripheral blood. The receptor set was obtained from an adult man with Graves' ophthalmopathy.

About this clonotype: A single base separates this from a much larger clone, so it may be a read error. CDR3 coding DNA: TGTGCCAGCAGCCAAGAGGGGCAGGGTGACCACACCTTC. It yields the protein CASSQEGQGDHTF. V is TRBV9 and J is TRBJ1-2, with D possibly TRBD1 on 5 matching bases. CDR1 and CDR2 (germline): SGDLS, YYNGEE. This CDR3 is 13 amino acids long. V lost 4 bases and J 12 bases, leaving 19 bases between the germline ends.

This clonotype has a handful of counts. The rearrangement links TRBV9 to TRBJ2-5; D is perhaps TRBD1 (6 bases). The CDR3 totals 14 residues. V dropped 4 bases and J dropped 3 bases, with 13 bases sitting between them. Germline-derived CDR1 and CDR2 are SGDLS and YYNGEE. The CDR3 is CASSSTGSEETQYF. Written as DNA, the CDR3 is TGTGCCAGCAGCTCAACAGGGTCGGAAGAGACCCAGTACTTC.

This clonotype was counted only a few times. In nucleotides, the CDR3 is TGTGCCAGCAGTTTAGAATCACCCGGGACTAGCGGGGGGGAGAACACCGGGGAGCTGTTTTTT. It codes for CASSLESPGTSGGENTGELFF. The V and J genes are TRBV12-3 or TRBV12-4 and TRBJ2-2; TRBD2 matches 16 bases. V was clipped by 1 base and J by 1 base; unmatched bases: 9. This CDR3 comprises 21 residues.

On this clonotype itself: Compared with germline, one end of the junction differs, possibly owing to a read error. The chain links TRBV29-1 to TRBJ1-1; a possible D gene is TRBD1 (5 bases). The CDR3 consists of 14 residues. CDR1 SQVTM and CDR2 ANQGSEA come from the germline V gene. The CDR3 sequence is CAWRPTQVTTEAFF. The CDR3 DNA follows: TGTGCCTGGAGACCGACACAGGTGACCACTGAAGCTTTCTTT.

This clonotype was detected a few times. A much bigger clone sits one base away, suggesting this may be a read error. The genes are TRBV10-2 and TRBJ2-7, with D tentatively TRBD1 or TRBD2 (6 bases each). From germline, CDR1 is WSHSY and CDR2 SAAADI. This CDR3 comprises 11 residues. The CDR3 sequence: CAGSKGGGRYF. The CDR3 bases are TGCGCCGGCAGTAAGGGGGGTGGGCGGTACTTC.

This clonotype was detected ten times or more. The chain joins TRBV4-2 to TRBJ2-7, with D possibly TRBD1 on 6 matching bases. The CDR3 extends over 14 amino acids. The germline gives CDR1 LGHNA, CDR2 YNFKEQ. V was cut by 4 bases and J by 5 bases, with 15 bases left in between. The CDR3, as DNA: TGTGCCAGCAGCCCTCGGACAGACACCCACGAGCAGTACTTC. Its protein product is CASSPRTDTHEQYF.

On this clonotype: This may be a read error: a much more frequent sequence differs by one nucleotide. The final CDR3 position lacks the conserved phenylalanine or tryptophan, pointing to a likely read error. The rearrangement links TRBV7-3 to TRBJ2-5; 7 bases map to TRBD1. Losses at the gene ends were 5 bases for V and 1 base for J; bases not matched to a gene: 4. Germline assignment: CDR1 SGHTA and CDR2 FQGTGA. The CDR3 is 14 amino acids. CDR3 sequence (DNA): TGTGCCAGCAGCGTTGGGACAGCCCAAGAGACCCAGTACTGC. Protein product: CASSVGTAQETQYC.

V and J are TRBV10-3 and TRBJ1-5; 7 positions match TRBD1. Germline CDR1 is ENHRY and CDR2 is SYGVKD. V lost 5 bases and J lost 4; bases outside the gene matches: 8. The CDR3 sequence is 15 residues long. In nucleotides, the CDR3 is TGTGCCATCAGTCCTCAGGGGGATCTAAATCAGCCCCAGCATTTT. It translates to CAISPQGDLNQPQHF.

This clonotype was observed at least ten times. V usage is TRBV9 and J usage is TRBJ1-2; maybe TRBD1 (6 bases). With 1 base removed from V and 2 bases from J, the gap between germline ends came to 9 bases. CDR1 SGDLS and CDR2 YYNGEE come from the germline V gene. This CDR3 is 14 amino acids long. In DNA, the CDR3 is TGTGCCAGCAGCGTATCAGGGGCCAACTATGGCTACACCTTC. Amino acid sequence: CASSVSGANYGYTF.

The chain links TRBV15 to TRBJ1-2; D is unresolved. Between the trimmed V and J ends, which lost 3 bases and 7 bases, there was a span of 9 bases. Germline V lookup: CDR1 LNHNV, CDR2 YYDKDF (reference sequence). The CDR3 loop spans 12 amino acids. This chain's CDR3 is CATSSARGGYTF. CDR3 nucleotides: TGTGCCACCAGCAGTGCAAGAGGTGGCTACACCTTC.

This chain joins TRBV25-1 and TRBJ1-1; D may be TRBD1 (6 bases). V lost 3 bases, J lost 4 bases, and 9 bases lay in between. The CDR3 is made up of 13 amino acids. The germline V gene has CDR1 MGHDK and CDR2 SYGVNS. CDR3 bases: TGTGCCAGCAGTGAGGCGGGGGCCACTGAAGCTTTCTTT. Its protein product is CASSEAGATEAFF.

Worth noting for this clonotype: The junction does not match germline at one end; this may be a read error. The chain is built from TRBV6-1 and TRBJ2-7; D could derive from TRBD1 or TRBD2 (5 bases each). CDR1 is MNHNS, CDR2 SASEGT, per germline. The CDR3 runs 14 residues. The DNA for the CDR3 is TGTGCCAGCACAAGAGGGACGTACTCCTACGAGCAGTGCTTC. Protein sequence: CASTRGTYSYEQCF.

This clonotype was recorded at least ten times. This sequence joins TRBV20-1 and TRBJ1-5; D is unresolved. This CDR3 region has 13 residues. V shed 1 base and J shed 3 bases, with 7 bases lying between them. Germline V gene lookup returns CDR1 DFQATT and CDR2 SNEGSKA (reference sequence). The CDR3, as DNA: TGCAGTGCTAGAGGCAGTATCAATCAGCCCCAGCATTTT. Translation gives CSARGSINQPQHF.

The chain recombines TRBV19 with TRBJ1-1, with D tentatively TRBD1 (5 bases). Trimming took 3 bases from V and 5 from J, leaving 7 bases between them. The germline V gene has CDR1 LNHDA and CDR2 SQIVND (reference sequence). The CDR3 spans 12 residues. Here the CDR3 DNA reads TGTGCCAGTAGTATCCCAGGGACTGAAGCTTTCTTT. Translated, it gives CASSIPGTEAFF.

Only a few counts were recorded for this clonotype. The CDR3 nucleotides read TGTGCCATCAGTGAGTCGAACACTGAAGCTTTCTTT. Its translation: CAISESNTEAFF. V is TRBV10-3 and J is TRBJ1-1; D remains unclear. The CDR3 covers 12 residues. Trimming took 0 bases from V and 1 from J, leaving 0 bases between them. Germline-derived CDR1 and CDR2 are ENHRY and SYGVKD.

In DNA, the CDR3 is TGTGCCAGCAGCTCTCCTCATAGCGGGGGGGCCGAGGAGACCCAGTACTTC. Its protein product is CASSSPHSGGAEETQYF. V is TRBV7-2 and J is TRBJ2-5; 11 nucleotides agree with TRBD2. This CDR3 has 17 amino acids. Trimming at V came to 4 bases and at J to 5 bases, leaving 12 bases not matched to a gene. Germline V lookup: CDR1 SGHTA, CDR2 FQGNSA. The full variable domain, its missing parts supplied by reference TRBV7-2 and TRBJ2-5, is GAGVSQSPSNKVTEKGKDVELRCDPISGHTALYWYRQSLGQGLEFLIYFQGNSAPDKSGLPSDRFSAERTGGSVSTLTIQRTQQEDSAVYLCASSSPHSGGAEETQYFGPGTRLLVL.

This chain connects TRBV20-1 to TRBJ1-1; weak D call: TRBD1 (6 bases). With 3 bases removed from V and 5 bases from J, the gap between germline ends came to 16 bases. The CDR3 has 14 residues. Germline V CDR1 and CDR2: DFQATT, SNEGSKA (reference sequence). CDR3 sequence: CSASSVGAGTEAFF. As DNA, the CDR3 is TGCAGTGCTAGTAGCGTGGGGGCTGGGACTGAAGCTTTCTTT.

The gene calls are TRBV7-9 and TRBJ1-4, with unresolved D. Trimming stripped 2 bases from V and 8 bases from J, with 15 bases between. Per germline, CDR1 SEHNR and CDR2 FQNEAQ (reference sequence). This CDR3 spans 15 amino acids. CDR3 DNA: TGTGCCAGCAGCTTAACCGGGGTCCCAAACGAAAAACTGTTTTTT. It translates to CASSLTGVPNEKLFF.